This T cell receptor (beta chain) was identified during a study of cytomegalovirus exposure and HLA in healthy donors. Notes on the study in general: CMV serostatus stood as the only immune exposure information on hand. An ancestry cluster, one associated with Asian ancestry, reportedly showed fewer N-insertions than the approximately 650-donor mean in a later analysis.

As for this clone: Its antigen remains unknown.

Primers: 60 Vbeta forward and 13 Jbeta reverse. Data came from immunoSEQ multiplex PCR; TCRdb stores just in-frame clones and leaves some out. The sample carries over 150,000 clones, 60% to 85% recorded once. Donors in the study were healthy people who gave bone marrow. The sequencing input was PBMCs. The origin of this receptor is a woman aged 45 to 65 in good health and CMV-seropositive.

DNA of the CDR3: TGTGCCAGCAGGGCGAGGAGGGGTAGTGACGAGCAGTACTTC. Amino acids: CASRARRGSDEQYF. The chain joins TRBV28 to TRBJ2-7, with a weak D call TRBD2 (6 bases). The V end was cut by 6 bases, the J end by 5 bases, with 17 bases between. CDR1 and CDR2 (germline): MDHEN, SYDVKM. The CDR3 runs 14 residues.